This entry concerns a single TCR beta chain. Its specific antigen is unknown. Base-call qualities are not available, and no considerably larger clone is one nucleotide away. This sample is part of a study of cytomegalovirus exposure and HLA in healthy donors (dated by TCRdb to the late 2010s). In the study overall: An earlier analysis of approximately 600 of the donors reported approximately 270 Gb of sequence data and around 110 million unique TCR beta sequences from 190 million or so T cells. Roughly 300 gigabases of sequencing data and around 80 million unique TCR sequences made up an early release that covered 500 to 700 HLA-typed donors. Of the roughly 420 genotyped donors, 80% to 90% were placed in the genetic ancestry cluster associated with self-reported Caucasian donors. The study aimed to test whether cataloging public T cell receptors could reveal signatures of past pathogen exposure. Using immunosequencing, the study profiled T cell repertoires from 666 subjects and related those repertoires to cytomegalovirus serostatus. A separate validation cohort of over a hundred different subjects was used in addition to the approximately 640-subject first cohort. High-throughput TCR immunosequencing, statistical association of individual TCRs with disease status, and machine learning were combined to predict cytomegalovirus infection status. In a later analysis, previously published TCR beta repertoires from some 640 donors were re-analyzed and high-resolution HLA genotyping was added so that TCR occurrence patterns could be studied. In the later analysis, no new phenotypic data were used to find candidate immune exposures; instead, reliance was placed on TCR beta sequences and their occurrence across donors. An earlier analysis of 500 to 650 of the donors applied high-throughput TCR beta sequencing to assess whether each TCR beta V gene segment acted as functional or pseudogenic. Alongside the repertoire data, information on donor age, sex, ethnicity and CMV serostatus was compiled. In a later genetic analysis, genome-wide SNP genotypes for 398 of the 666 donors were used, and that subset was treated as a discovery cohort. All discovery cohort repertoires had been generated on a single sequencing platform. HLA typing covered class I and class II loci at four-digit resolution. The number of donors typed differed by locus, with about 629-630 for A, B, C, DRB1 and DQB1, more than 500 for DQA1, nearly 610 for DPA1, and roughly 450 for DPB1. Five DR-DQ haplotypes were treated as single units for association and clustering because of strong linkage in the cohort. Across approximately 400 genotyped donors of the cohort, an average of roughly 250,000 unique TCR beta nucleotide sequences per donor were sequenced, and approximately 17% of those sequences were non-productive.

Receptor libraries were prepared by the immunoSEQ multiplex PCR assay. The multiplex PCR relied on a mix of 60 forward primers for TCR Vbeta segments and 13 reverse primers for TCR Jbeta segments. The CDR3 region of rearranged TCR beta genes was amplified from genomic DNA by a multiplex PCR assay. On the Illumina HiSeq System, the amplified TCR beta libraries were sequenced as 87-base-pair reads. Turning to the authors' computational methods: A later analysis tallied 75 million to 95 million unique TCR beta chains across the 700 or so repertoires, and 10 million to 11 million of those chains were shared by two or more donors. Raw reads were error-corrected and collapsed into unique sequences by a nearest-neighbor algorithm in which closely related sequences were merged to remove PCR and sequencing errors. CDR3 sequences were aligned to IMGT reference sequences to assign V, D and J gene segments. Each retained sequence needed at least a six-nucleotide match to both a V gene segment and a J gene segment. A rearrangement was called productive if the CDR3 had no stop codons and remained in frame with V and J, and every other rearrangement was called non-productive. Following IMGT convention, CDR3 was defined as the stretch from the second conserved V-encoded cysteine up to the conserved J-encoded phenylalanine. Sequences without an unambiguous match to a single V gene segment were excluded from the earlier analysis of almost 600 of the donors. An earlier analysis of 587 of the donors classified V segments as functional when productive rearrangements were above 56.7% and as segregating when the standard deviation between donors was above 5%. A statistical classification framework was built to diagnose cytomegalovirus status from the catalog of TCR beta chain sequences. A later analysis assigned V and J genes by comparing TCR nucleotide sequences with IMGT/GENE-DB human TR gene sequences. In a later analysis, CDR3 sequences and most-parsimonious VDJ recombination scenarios were assigned using the TCRdist pipeline. In a later analysis, every TCR beta chain was defined by the combination of its CDR3 amino acid sequence and its V-gene family, and reads without a unique V-gene family were dropped. To address suspected cross-contamination and a sequencing artifact, a later analysis removed approximately 590 highly shared, low-generation-probability nucleotide sequences. A later analysis calculated a clonal expansion index for each public chain from normalized within-repertoire ranks of inferred template counts. A later analysis computed generation probabilities with a VDJ recombination model fitted to out-of-frame rearrangements, and checked the results against IGoR. In a later analysis, hypergeometric tests were used to score TCR-TCR, TCR-HLA and TCR-CMV co-occurrence, with a repertoire-size bias correction applied to TCR pairs. In a later analysis, false discovery rates were estimated by permuting HLA or CMV assignments 20 times. In a later analysis, co-occurring TCRs were grouped with DBSCAN, and TCRdist sequence similarity was added when clustering was performed within HLA-allele-positive subsets. Co-occurrence clustering excluded repertoires with fewer than 30,000 or more than 120,000 public chains, plus five with anomalous nucleotide sharing. TCRdb took over this immuneACCESS table, retaining in-frame rearrangements with V and J assigned. Such tables are incomplete; in checked studies, under half of the missing clones stem from an unresolved V gene, and the remainder is unexplained. V, J and clone size reflect that table, while D and trimming were determined from the DNA. The sample yields about 140,000 clones; around 79% were counted once. The ten largest clones add up to approximately 0.97% of the sample.

The germline ends are 11 bases apart after V is trimmed by 5 bases and J by 4 bases. Its CDR3 holds 13 amino acids, cysteine through phenylalanine. Only CDR3 DNA is held: 39 bases, read in frame from base 1. Looking up the germline V gene yields CDR1 KGHSH and CDR2 LQKENI. The cohort was made up of about 610 healthy bone marrow donors. At the time of sampling, every cohort member was nominally healthy, though immune exposures that went unrecorded were likely present. The donor tested CMV seronegative, placing the donor among the roughly 400 seronegative members of the cohort. Every donor gave a peripheral blood sample, and the peripheral blood mononuclear cells from that sample were used for TCR beta sequencing. Genomic DNA extraction from the blood cell samples was performed with the Qiagen DNeasy Blood Extraction Kit. General findings and caveats noted by the study authors: Strong co-occurrence of HLA alleles, especially DR and DQ, made assigning TCR associations to individual alleles difficult. Only TCR beta chains were sequenced in this cohort, and the absence of alpha or paired-chain data limited detectable features. Some IMGT-functional V segments, including TRBV6-2 and TRBV6-3, could not be distinguished by the 87-base-pair reads and were therefore excluded. Because some donors lacked HLA typing at each locus, the association tests relied only on the typed subset. Roughly uniform sequencing depth across donors was assumed in presence/absence analyses, although this assumption may not hold. Most CMV-associated TCR beta chains appeared to be HLA-restricted in a later analysis, and the HLA associations seemed to be driven largely by CMV exposure. In a later genetic analysis, fewer N-insertions in productive TCRs were reported among donors in an Asian-associated ancestry cluster than the approximately 710-donor mean. A later analysis associated approximately 17,000 TCR beta sequences with specific HLA alleles at a false discovery rate of 0.05. Broadly in line with IMGT annotations, most TCR beta V segments showed up in productive rearrangements about 87% or about 30% of the time in an earlier analysis of approximately 600 of the donors. In the study, around 150 TCR beta chains were listed as associated with cytomegalovirus. According to a later analysis, parvovirus B19, influenza, CMV and Epstein-Barr virus appeared linked to several top co-occurrence clusters. Because counts were too low, some 17 rarely observed V segments, including chromosome 9 orphons, were left out of the earlier analysis of some 600 of the donors. A cluster of highly shared sequence variants was judged likely to be a technical artifact of the sequencing pipeline. A later analysis found that HLA-associated TCR beta chains were more clonally expanded and had lower generation probabilities than equally common non-associated chains. In both the original and validation cohorts, the classifier was reported to diagnose cytomegalovirus status with high specificity and sensitivity. In a later genetic analysis, a missense DCLRE1C variant was associated with V-gene and J-gene trimming of TCR beta chains, and the association was replicated in an independent cohort. According to a later analysis, TCR association rates differed among HLA loci, with DRB1 alleles showing the most associated TCRs and HLA-C alleles showing the fewest. The authors suggested that the approach could potentially be extended to other disease states and immunological phenotypes. A further reported finding was that TCR beta sequences accurately predicted the HLA-A and HLA-B alleles for most subjects in the first cohort. Immune exposure information for the cohort was limited to CMV serostatus. Linkage disequilibrium might explain the correlated functional status among segregating V segments, but an unknown experimental factor could not be ruled out. Three of the identified cytomegalovirus-associated TCR beta chains were confirmed in vitro to be specific for cytomegalovirus antigens. Most TCR sequences were seen in very few donors, while some public TCRs were found in many individuals.

The sequence joins TRBV18 to TRBJ1-2; TRBD1 might be the D gene, on 5 matching bases. This clonotype originated in a man aged 18 to 29 in good health and CMV-seronegative. The sample consisted of PBMCs. The CDR3 region has the sequence CASSATQGYGYTF. The sequence in DNA is TGTGCCAGCTCAGCGACCCAGGGCTATGGCTACACCTTC.